This T cell receptor (beta chain) came from a study of shared clonotypes between healthy human individuals. Per germline, CDR1 ENHRY and CDR2 SYGVKD. This CDR3 spans 11 amino acids. Trimming shortened V by 0 bases and J by 5 bases, and 2 bases separated the two germline ends. In the study's own analysis: Junction-only sequences produced by ImmunoSEQ had no quality scores, so filtering differed. Produced via immunoSEQ multiplex PCR; TCRdb's table is partial and in-frame only. V and J calls and clone size are as listed in that table; D and trimming were resolved from the DNA. Altogether about a million clones are present, about 76% being singletons, with the ten largest covering 1.4%. Caucasian adults residing in Nashville, Tennessee made up all the donors. Splitting of CD4+ cells produced CD45RA+ naive and CD45RA-negative memory subsets.

This TCR derives from a man aged 18 to 30 in good health. This chain joins TRBV10-3 and TRBJ2-7; no firm D call. Sequenced input: memory CD4+ T cells sorted from blood. Subset reported: CD45RA-negative fraction. The CDR3 spells CAISESNEQYF. The DNA of the CDR3 is TGTGCCATCAGTGAGTCAAACGAGCAGTACTTC.